Each of the 31 T cell receptor beta chains below was sequenced from the same sample in a study of PD-1 blockade in classical Hodgkin lymphoma. Each and every patient relapsed after autologous stem cell transplantation, and patients got differing brentuximab vedotin exposure. Sequenced by immunoSEQ multiplex PCR; TCRdb stores in-frame clones only, minus some. The sample holds about 11,000 clones, about 78% seen once. Sequenced here: peripheral blood mononuclear cells (PBMCs), sampled at baseline. Source of these receptors: a human donor with classical Hodgkin lymphoma.

V usage is TRBV27 and J usage is TRBJ1-3, with a weak D call TRBD1 (6 bases). Germline V gives CDR1 MNHEY, CDR2 SMNVEV (reference sequence). Trimming cost V 8 bases and J 3 bases, with 17 bases left between them. The CDR3 is made up of 15 amino acids. The CDR3: CASAAGGAHGNTIYF. DNA for the CDR3: TGTGCCAGCGCAGCGGGGGGGGCTCATGGAAACACCATATATTTT.

This chain joins TRBV7-2 and TRBJ2-7; 9 bases agree with TRBD2. The V segment lost 5 bases and the J segment 3 bases; nucleotides outside the gene matches: 8. CDR3 length: 15 amino acids. The germline CDR1 and CDR2 sequences are SGHTA and FQGNSA. The CDR3 is CASSPAGAGGYEQYF. As DNA, the CDR3 is TGTGCCAGCAGCCCGGCGGGAGCGGGAGGCTACGAGCAGTACTTC.

This clone turned up a few times. The chain employs TRBV7-8 and TRBJ1-5; possible D gene TRBD1, 6 bases. The CDR3 has 17 residues. V was shortened by 5 bases and J by 1 base, with 18 bases between the two germline ends. Germline V gives CDR1 SGHVS, CDR2 FQNEAQ. The CDR3 region has the DNA TGTGCCAGCAGCCCCCGGGGGGCGGGGTTGAGCAATCAGCCCCAGCATTTT. It specifies CASSPRGAGLSNQPQHF.

This clone was observed a handful of times. The CDR3 sequence: CASSLVGGVGAGELFF. CDR3 coding DNA: TGTGCCAGCAGCTTAGTCGGGGGAGTTGGGGCCGGGGAGCTGTTTTTT. The chain joins TRBV7-9 to TRBJ2-2; weak D call: TRBD2 (6 bases). The V and J ends lost 1 base and 6 bases respectively, with 15 bases between them. The CDR3 sequence is 16 residues long. The germline CDR1 and CDR2 sequences are SEHNR and FQNEAQ (reference sequence).

The chain links TRBV7-9 to TRBJ1-5; D not resolved. The CDR3 contains 14 residues. V was pared by 2 bases and J by 4 bases, with 9 bases between. CDR1 and CDR2 (germline): SEHNR, FQNEAQ (reference sequence). The CDR3 region is CASSLITDNQPQHF. The CDR3 DNA reads TGTGCCAGCAGCTTAATAACAGATAATCAGCCCCAGCATTTT.

This sequence joins TRBV25-1 and TRBJ2-3; 8 bases are shared with TRBD1. Germline CDR1 is MGHDK and CDR2 is SYGVNS. V dropped 3 bases and J dropped 4; count of bases not matched to a gene: 6. The CDR3 is 15 amino acids. CDR3 residues: CASSDPTGVADTQYF. DNA for the CDR3: TGTGCCAGCAGTGATCCGACAGGGGTCGCAGATACGCAGTATTTT.

This clone was counted only a few times. The chain carries TRBV19 and TRBJ2-1; 7 bases match TRBD1. From germline, CDR1 is LNHDA and CDR2 SQIVND (reference sequence). Trimming took 7 bases from V and 0 from J; bases not matched to a gene: 3. This CDR3 has 14 amino acids. The CDR3 DNA is TGTGCCAGTAATCGACAGGGCTCCTACAATGAGCAGTTCTTC. Its translation: CASNRQGSYNEQFF.

The chain employs TRBV4-1 and TRBJ1-1, with 7 bases lining up with TRBD1. V gave up 2 bases and J gave up 1 base; unmatched junction bases: 4. Germline V gene data show CDR1 as MGHRA and CDR2 as YSYEKL. The CDR3 consists of 15 residues. CDR3 DNA: TGCGCCAGCAGCCAAATAGGACAGGCGAACACTGAAGCTTTCTTT. Protein product: CASSQIGQANTEAFF.

The V and J genes are TRBV6-1 and TRBJ1-5; 8 bases are shared with TRBD1. Germline trimming cut 2 bases from V and 1 base from J; bases unmatched to any gene: 4. Germline-derived CDR1 and CDR2 are MNHNS and SASEGT. The length of the CDR3 is 16 residues. Here the CDR3 reads CASSEQGAESNQPQHF. The DNA of the CDR3 is TGTGCCAGCAGTGAACAGGGGGCCGAAAGCAATCAGCCCCAGCATTTT.

The chain carries TRBV29-1 and TRBJ1-3, with TRBD1 as a possible D gene (6 bases). Trimming stripped 7 bases from V and 4 bases from J, with 17 bases between. The CDR3 extends over 14 amino acids. Germline lookup yields CDR1 SQVTM and CDR2 ANQGSEA. This CDR3 is CSALAGTPGNTIYF. As DNA, the CDR3 is TGCAGCGCCTTAGCTGGGACACCCGGAAACACCATATATTTT.

This chain links TRBV7-6 with TRBJ2-2; TRBD2 agrees at 10 bases. The CDR3 covers 14 residues. V gave up 6 bases and J gave up 4 bases; unmatched junction bases: 2. CDR1 SGHVS and CDR2 FNYEAQ come from the germline V gene. The CDR3 DNA sequence: TGTGCCAGCAGGGCTAGCGGGAGCACCGGGGAGCTGTTTTTT. Translation: CASRASGSTGELFF.

The chain joins TRBV18 to TRBJ1-3; 7 bases match TRBD1. The CDR3 runs 15 residues. CDR1 and CDR2 from the germline V gene are KGHSH and LQKENI. V gave up 2 bases and J gave up 5 bases; unmatched junction bases: 6. CDR3 loop: CASSPAGTERNTIYF. Written as DNA, the CDR3 is TGTGCCAGCTCACCAGCGGGGACAGAGAGAAACACCATATATTTT.

V is TRBV19 and J is TRBJ1-5; possible D gene TRBD1, 5 bases. In germline, CDR1 is LNHDA, CDR2 SQIVND (reference sequence). Trimming left V 10 bases short and J 4 bases short, with 11 bases between. The CDR3 totals 12 residues. CDR3 coding DNA: TGTGCCACCGGGCAGGGTAATCAGCCCCAGCATTTT. Translated: CATGQGNQPQHF.

The gene calls are TRBV27 and TRBJ2-3; 9 bases map to TRBD2. The CDR3 has 15 residues. With 0 bases clipped from V and 4 bases from J, the junction kept 2 bases outside the gene matches. Looked up from germline, CDR1 is MNHEY and CDR2 is SMNVEV (reference sequence). CDR3 bases: TGTGCCAGCAGTTTATCGGGACTAGCAGCAGATACGCAGTATTTT. Amino acids: CASSLSGLAADTQYF.

The rearrangement links TRBV5-1 to TRBJ1-2, with D possibly matching TRBD1 (5 bases). V was shortened by 4 bases and J by 6 bases, with 10 bases between the two germline ends. The CDR3 sequence is 12 residues long. CDR1 and CDR2 from the germline V gene are SGHRS and YFSETQ. In DNA form, the CDR3 reads TGCGCCAGCAGCGACTGGGGGGATGGCTACACCTTC. Translating gives CASSDWGDGYTF.

In its sample, this clone was seen once. The chain joins TRBV10-3 to TRBJ2-6, with TRBD1 matching 7 bases. This CDR3 comprises 15 residues. V lost 6 bases and J lost 2; bases outside the gene matches: 4. CDR1 and CDR2 (germline): ENHRY, SYGVKD. The CDR3 DNA is TGTGCCATCAGAAGACAGGGTACTGGGGCCAACGTCCTGACTTTC. This encodes CAIRRQGTGANVLTF.

The rearrangement links TRBV2 to TRBJ2-5; a possible D gene is TRBD2 (5 bases). Trimming took 2 bases from V and 7 from J, leaving 11 bases between them. Per the germline V gene, CDR1 is SNHLY and CDR2 is FYNNEI. The CDR3 contains 13 residues. In nucleotides, the CDR3 is TGTGCCAGCAGTGAACCCCGGGATGGGACCCAGTACTTC. Translation: CASSEPRDGTQYF.

The chain recombines TRBV6-6 with TRBJ1-1; unclear D gene. This CDR3 is 12 amino acids long. V lost 5 bases and J 6 bases, leaving 10 bases between the germline ends. Per germline, CDR1 MNHNY and CDR2 SVGAGI (reference sequence). The CDR3 DNA sequence: TGTGCCAGCAGTACGGCGAGCCCTGAAGCTTTCTTT. This translates into CASSTASPEAFF.

This rearrangement joins TRBV18 to TRBJ2-5; no reliable D call. V lost 3 bases and J 2 bases, leaving 7 bases between the germline ends. Germline V gives CDR1 KGHSH, CDR2 LQKENI. This CDR3 spans 13 amino acids. For the CDR3, the DNA is TGTGCCAGCTCACCCTACAGACAAGAGACCCAGTACTTC. Protein sequence: CASSPYRQETQYF.

J is TRBJ1-4 and V is TRBV19; D is unclear. V was cut by 3 bases and J by 5 bases, with 13 bases left in between. The CDR3 covers 15 residues. Germline lookup yields CDR1 LNHDA and CDR2 SQIVND (reference sequence). The CDR3 sequence is CASSIGPDVNEKLFF. CDR3 DNA: TGTGCCAGTAGTATCGGCCCGGACGTAAATGAAAAACTGTTTTTT.

V and J are TRBV20-1 and TRBJ1-2, with D hard to call. With 3 bases removed from V and 8 bases from J, the gap between germline ends came to 10 bases. The CDR3 length is 11 residues. Per germline, CDR1 DFQATT and CDR2 SNEGSKA (reference sequence). This CDR3 reads CSARSGYGYTF. As DNA, the CDR3 is TGCAGTGCTAGGTCCGGTTACGGCTACACCTTC.

The rearrangement joins TRBV5-8 to TRBJ2-3; 9 positions match TRBD2. The V and J ends lost 0 bases and 4 bases, in that order; junction bases with no gene match: 9. CDR1 SGHTS and CDR2 YDEGEE come from the germline V gene. The CDR3 is made up of 17 amino acids. The CDR3: CASSLVILAGAPDTQYF. In DNA form, the CDR3 reads TGTGCCAGCAGCTTGGTGATACTAGCGGGTGCCCCAGATACGCAGTATTTT.

The genes are TRBV2 and TRBJ2-7; D call uncertain. The V gene's germline CDR1 is SNHLY and CDR2 FYNNEI. V shed 3 bases and J shed 1 base, with 7 bases lying between them. There are 13 residues in the CDR3. The CDR3 coding sequence is TGTGCCAGCAGTGATTGGGGATCCTACGAGCAGTACTTC. Its translation: CASSDWGSYEQYF.

In nucleotides, the CDR3 is TGTGCCAGCAGCAAGGTGTGGGCTTTCTTT. The encoded protein is CASSKVWAFF. J is TRBJ1-1 and V is TRBV21-1. TRBV21-1 is flagged as a pseudogene. The CDR3 length is 10 residues.

This chain connects TRBV9 to TRBJ2-6, with D possibly called TRBD1 or TRBD2 (5 bases each). The V and J ends lost 3 bases and 0 bases respectively, with 16 bases between them. The CDR3 is 18 amino acids. Germline V gene data show CDR1 as SGDLS and CDR2 as YYNGEE. CDR3 sequence reads: CASSESGAGFSGANVLTF. The CDR3, as DNA: TGTGCCAGCAGCGAATCTGGGGCGGGCTTCTCTGGGGCCAACGTCCTGACTTTC.

The chain combines TRBV6-5 with TRBJ1-1, with D perhaps TRBD1 (6 bases). This CDR3 region has 14 residues. Per germline, CDR1 MNHEY and CDR2 SVGAGI. The V gene lost 5 bases and the J gene lost 6 bases, with 16 bases spanning the gap. This chain's CDR3 is CASSRLTGPPEAFF. CDR3 bases: TGTGCCAGCAGTCGTCTTACAGGGCCCCCTGAAGCTTTCTTT.

Written as DNA, the CDR3 is TGCGCCAGCAGCCCGCCTTTGGAAGAGCAGTTCTTC. It is translated as CASSPPLEEQFF. The chain links TRBV4-1 to TRBJ2-1, with unresolved D. CDR3 length: 12 residues. V lost 4 bases to trimming and J lost 10 bases, with 11 bases between them. CDR1 and CDR2 from the germline V gene are MGHRA and YSYEKL.

A few counts support this clone. This sequence joins TRBV5-4 and TRBJ2-7; 15 nucleotides agree with TRBD2. Losses at the gene ends were 0 bases for V and 0 bases for J; bases not matched to a gene: 7. The CDR3 runs to 19 residues. The germline CDR1 and CDR2 sequences are SGHNT and YYREEE (reference sequence). The CDR3 here is CASSLEVGLAGGSSYEQYF. The CDR3 DNA is TGTGCCAGCAGCTTGGAAGTGGGACTAGCGGGAGGCAGCTCCTACGAGCAGTACTTC.

The chain couples TRBV4-1 to TRBJ1-2; D is possibly TRBD1 (5 bases). The germline gives CDR1 MGHRA, CDR2 YSYEKL. The V gene lost 0 bases and the J gene lost 5 bases, with 22 bases spanning the gap. The CDR3 runs to 18 residues. The CDR3, as DNA: TGCGCCAGCAGCCAAGAGCCGCCCCGGACAACGCCTTTATATGGCTACACCTTC. Amino acids: CASSQEPPRTTPLYGYTF.

The V gene is TRBV6-1, the J gene TRBJ2-7; tentatively, D is TRBD1 (6 bases). CDR3 size: 17 residues. Germline CDR1 and CDR2: MNHNS and SASEGT. The V and J ends lost 0 bases and 4 bases respectively, with 19 bases between them. CDR3 bases: TGTGCCAGCAGTGAAGCGCTTTTGGGGGCGAGGCGATACGAGCAGTACTTC. This gives the protein CASSEALLGARRYEQYF.

This chain joins TRBV2 and TRBJ2-1, with D perhaps given as TRBD1 or TRBD2 (5 bases each). The germline V and J ends were trimmed by 9 bases and 0 bases, with 15 bases remaining between them. This CDR3 has 15 residues. The germline V gene has CDR1 SNHLY and CDR2 FYNNEI. The CDR3 nucleotides read TGTGCCAGTACCGCCGGGACGTCCTCCTACAATGAGCAGTTCTTC. Its translation is CASTAGTSSYNEQFF.